This record covers a single T cell receptor (beta chain). Its specificity is not known. Unpaired genes were suppressed by blocking oligonucleotides during a second nested PCR. TCRdb recomputed calls from the emulsion pairing reads with MiXCR, one row per CDR3 protein. In the table there are about 40,000 distinct CDR3 sequences, 45% of which are singletons. The expanded emulsion RT-PCR method captured paired alpha and beta chains from CD8+ T cells. Trimming pared 4 bases from V and 6 bases from J, leaving 10 bases between. This CDR3 region has 12 residues. Germline lookup yields CDR1 MDHEN and CDR2 SYDVKM. This sample is part of a study of T cell repertoires in breast cancer. Study in general: Tumors, lymph nodes and blood came from breast cancer patients, plus healthy blood. ER+/PR+ status applied to most of the 20 to 25 tumors. Points from the study as a whole: Discarding singleton TCRs may have missed genuine antitumor clones. More than 15 TCR pairs shared by seven or more tumors were possibly tumor-specific.

Material: CD8+ T cells. The clonotype originates from a pool of human donors with breast cancer or a healthy control (not recorded which). V usage is TRBV28 and J usage is TRBJ2-7; either TRBD1 or TRBD2 may supply D (5 bases each). Here the CDR3 reads CASSSWDAEQYF. The CDR3, as DNA: TGTGCCAGCAGTTCGTGGGACGCCGAGCAGTACTTC.